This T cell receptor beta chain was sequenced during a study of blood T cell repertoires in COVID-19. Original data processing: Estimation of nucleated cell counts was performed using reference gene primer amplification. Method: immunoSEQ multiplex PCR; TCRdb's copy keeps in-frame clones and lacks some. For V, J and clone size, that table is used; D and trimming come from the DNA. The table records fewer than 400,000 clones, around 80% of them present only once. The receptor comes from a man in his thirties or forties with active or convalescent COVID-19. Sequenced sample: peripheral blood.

The CDR3 coding sequence is TGCGCCAGCAGCCAAGATCAAAGGGGAAAACTGTTTTTT. As protein: CASSQDQRGKLFF. The chain carries TRBV4-3 and TRBJ1-4, with D possibly being TRBD1 (5 bases). Germline lookup yields CDR1 LGHNA and CDR2 YSLEER. Trimming stripped 0 bases from V and 10 bases from J, with 9 bases between. This CDR3 has 13 amino acids.